The next 5 T cell receptor beta chains were all read from a single sample in a study of beta chain features in type 1 diabetes. Study results and caveats: Among all four CD4+ subsets, Type 1 diabetes patients had TCRB CDR3s that were moderately but significantly shorter.

The entirety of the isolated RNA underwent reverse transcription, so expressed TCRB transcripts were sequenced. Generated by immunoSEQ multiplex PCR, the TCRdb table keeps only in-frame clones and is missing some. The repertoire includes roughly 150,000 clones, roughly 8% of them detected once, and roughly 0.5% sits in the top ten. These TCRs are of unknown antigen specificity. The sequenced sample was central memory CD4+ T cells from blood. These receptors all come from a man aged 18 to 30 with type 1 diabetes.

A single count supports this clone. The chain employs TRBV5-6 and TRBJ2-5, with a weak D call TRBD2 (5 bases). CDR1 is SGHDT, CDR2 YYEEEE, per germline. Trimming removed 4 bases from V and 5 bases from J, with 18 bases in between. The CDR3 totals 15 residues. CDR3 in amino acids: CASSLKTPPGETQYF. The CDR3 DNA reads TGTGCCAGCAGCCTGAAGACACCTCCGGGGGAGACCCAGTACTTC. The full variable domain, rest sourced from reference TRBV5-6 and TRBJ2-5, is DAGVTQSPTHLIKTRGQQVTLRCSPKSGHDTVSWYQQALGQGPQFIFQYYEEEERQRGNFPDRFSGHQFPNYSSELNVNALLLGDSALYLCASSLKTPPGETQYFGPGTRLLVL.

CDR3 sequence: CASSLANPGQGSGYTF. DNA of the CDR3: TGTGCCAGCAGCTTAGCGAATCCGGGACAGGGGAGCGGCTACACCTTC. The gene calls are TRBV7-9 and TRBJ1-2, with TRBD1 matching 10 bases. Germline values: CDR1 SEHNR, CDR2 FQNEAQ (reference sequence). V was clipped by 0 bases and J by 8 bases; unmatched bases: 9. This CDR3 is built from 16 residues.

The V gene is TRBV9, the J gene TRBJ2-3, with no clear D. The ends were cut back, 4 bases at V and 0 bases at J, with 30 bases in the middle. The V gene's germline CDR1 is SGDLS and CDR2 YYNGEE. The CDR3 extends over 21 amino acids. The CDR3 loop is CASSPSAPVSWSPVSTDTQYF. The CDR3 nucleotides read TGTGCCAGCAGCCCATCCGCCCCTGTGAGTTGGTCCCCCGTGAGCACAGATACGCAGTATTTT.

The table lists this clone with a few counts. The chain recombines TRBV29-1 with TRBJ1-6; 8 nucleotides align to TRBD1. The length of the CDR3 is 13 residues. Trimming cost V 7 bases and J 7 bases; bases outside gene matches: 6. CDR1 and CDR2 from the germline V gene are SQVTM and ANQGSEA. The CDR3 here is CSAGQGPNSPLHF. CDR3 coding DNA: TGCAGCGCCGGACAGGGCCCGAATTCACCCCTCCACTTT. The variable domain in full, with the rest retrieved from reference TRBV29-1 and TRBJ1-6, is SAVISQKPSRDICQRGTSLTIQCQVDSQVTMMFWYRQQPGQSLTLIATANQGSEATYESGFVIDKFPISRPNLTFSTLTVSNMSPEDSSIYLCSAGQGPNSPLHFGNGTRLTVT.

This rearrangement joins TRBV30 to TRBJ2-6, with D possibly TRBD2 on 7 matching bases. CDR1 and CDR2 (germline): GTSNPN, SVGIG (reference sequence). V was clipped by 4 bases and J by 3 bases, with 16 bases between them. The CDR3 is 16 amino acids. The CDR3 protein is CAWTRGGGGGANVLTF. CDR3 DNA sequence: TGTGCCTGGACAAGAGGGGGGGGCGGTGGGGCCAACGTCCTGACTTTC.